The clone carrying this T cell receptor beta chain came up a few times. Its antigen remains unidentified. The V segment lost 5 bases and the J segment 7 bases; nucleotides outside the gene matches: 5. The germline V gene encodes CDR1 LNHDA and CDR2 SQIVND (reference sequence). This CDR3 has 13 amino acids. The data were obtained in a study of OX40 agonist ivuxolimab in advanced cancers. In the study overall: Patients in dose escalation had liver, melanoma, kidney or head and neck cancers. General study points: Averaging showed that CD8+ T cells had more expanded clones than CD4+ did. Clones of CD4+ and CD8+ blood T cells grew by week 6 at doses of 0.1 to 3.0 mg/kg.

Using immunoSEQ multiplex PCR, the repertoire was profiled, and TCRdb retains in-frame clones only, with some absent. This table has some 25,000 clones, around 76% appearing once. This TCR was recovered from an adult with an advanced solid tumor such as melanoma, head and neck, liver or kidney cancer. Specimen: CD4+ or CD8+ T cells sorted from blood, collected in a trial of the OX40 agonist ivuxolimab. V is TRBV19 and J is TRBJ2-1; 7 bases map to TRBD2. The CDR3 here is CASSWTRGNEQFF. The CDR3 DNA sequence: TGTGCCAGTAGTTGGACTAGAGGGAATGAGCAGTTCTTC.